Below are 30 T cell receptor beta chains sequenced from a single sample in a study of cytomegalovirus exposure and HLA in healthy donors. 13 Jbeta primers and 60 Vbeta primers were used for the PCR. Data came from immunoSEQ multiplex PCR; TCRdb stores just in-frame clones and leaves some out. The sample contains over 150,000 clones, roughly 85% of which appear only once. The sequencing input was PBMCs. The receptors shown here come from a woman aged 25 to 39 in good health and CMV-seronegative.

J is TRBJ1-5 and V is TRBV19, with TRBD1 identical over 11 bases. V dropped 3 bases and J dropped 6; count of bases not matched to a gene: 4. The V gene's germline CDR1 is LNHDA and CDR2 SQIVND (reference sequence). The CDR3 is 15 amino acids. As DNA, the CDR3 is TGTGCCAGTAGTATTGGGGACAGGGGGGGTCAGCCCCAGCATTTT. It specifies CASSIGDRGGQPQHF.

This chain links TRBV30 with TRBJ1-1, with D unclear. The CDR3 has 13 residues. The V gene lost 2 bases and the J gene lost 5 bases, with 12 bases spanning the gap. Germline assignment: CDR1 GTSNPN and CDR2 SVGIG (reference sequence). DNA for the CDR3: TGTGCCTGGAGTCCGGGGAGGAGGACTGAAGCTTTCTTT. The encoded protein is CAWSPGRRTEAFF.

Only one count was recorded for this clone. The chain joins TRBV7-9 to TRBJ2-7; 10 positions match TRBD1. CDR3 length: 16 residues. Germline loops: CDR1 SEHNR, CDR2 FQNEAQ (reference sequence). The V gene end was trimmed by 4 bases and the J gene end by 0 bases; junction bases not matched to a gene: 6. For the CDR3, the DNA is TGTGCCAGCAGCTGGACAGGGGGGCCCAACTCCTACGAGCAGTACTTC. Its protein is CASSWTGGPNSYEQYF.

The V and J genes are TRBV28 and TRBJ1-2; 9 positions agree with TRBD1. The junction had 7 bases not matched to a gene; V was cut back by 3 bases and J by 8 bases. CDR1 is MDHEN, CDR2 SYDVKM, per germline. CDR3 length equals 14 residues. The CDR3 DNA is TGTGCCAGCAGTTTGGGACAGGGATTGAAGGGCTACACCTTC. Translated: CASSLGQGLKGYTF.

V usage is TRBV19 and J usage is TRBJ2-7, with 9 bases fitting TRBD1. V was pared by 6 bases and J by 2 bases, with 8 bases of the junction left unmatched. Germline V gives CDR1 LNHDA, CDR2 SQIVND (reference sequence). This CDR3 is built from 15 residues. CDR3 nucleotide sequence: TGTGCCAGTAGGGGCCGGGACAGGGCTGCCTACGAGCAGTACTTC. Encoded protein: CASRGRDRAAYEQYF.

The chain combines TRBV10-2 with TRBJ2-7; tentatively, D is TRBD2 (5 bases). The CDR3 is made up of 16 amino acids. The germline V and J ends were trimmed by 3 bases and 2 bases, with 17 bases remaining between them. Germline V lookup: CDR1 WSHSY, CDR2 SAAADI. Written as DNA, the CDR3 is TGCGCCAGCAGTGACGGCGGACTGACGAGCCCCTACGAGCAGTACTTC. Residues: CASSDGGLTSPYEQYF.

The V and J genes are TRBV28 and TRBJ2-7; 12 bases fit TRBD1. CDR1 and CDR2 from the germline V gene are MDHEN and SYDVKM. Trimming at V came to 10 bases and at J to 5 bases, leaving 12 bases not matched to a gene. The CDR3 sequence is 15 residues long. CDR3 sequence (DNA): TGTGCCACCCAGACCCCGGGACAGGGGGCGAACGAGCAGTACTTC. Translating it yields CATQTPGQGANEQYF.

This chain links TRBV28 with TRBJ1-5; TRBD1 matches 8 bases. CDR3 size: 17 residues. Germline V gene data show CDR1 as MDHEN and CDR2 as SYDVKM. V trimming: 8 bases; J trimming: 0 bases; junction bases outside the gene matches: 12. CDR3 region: CASLGQGALYSNQPQHF. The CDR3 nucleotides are TGTGCCAGCCTCGGACAGGGTGCTCTATATAGCAATCAGCCCCAGCATTTT.

CDR3 nucleotide sequence: TGTGCCACAACCCAACAGGGGGGCTACGAGCAGTACTTC. As protein: CATTQQGGYEQYF. This rearrangement joins TRBV7-9 to TRBJ2-7; 8 bases are shared with TRBD1. Germline CDR1 and CDR2: SEHNR and FQNEAQ (reference sequence). The CDR3 consists of 13 residues. Losses at the gene ends were 10 bases for V and 3 bases for J; bases not matched to a gene: 8.

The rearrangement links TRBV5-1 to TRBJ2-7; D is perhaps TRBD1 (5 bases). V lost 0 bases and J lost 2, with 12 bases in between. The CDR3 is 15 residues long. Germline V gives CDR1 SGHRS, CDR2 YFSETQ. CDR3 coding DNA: TGCGCCAGCAGCTTGGAGGGGTCGGTAGCCTACGAGCAGTACTTC. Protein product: CASSLEGSVAYEQYF.

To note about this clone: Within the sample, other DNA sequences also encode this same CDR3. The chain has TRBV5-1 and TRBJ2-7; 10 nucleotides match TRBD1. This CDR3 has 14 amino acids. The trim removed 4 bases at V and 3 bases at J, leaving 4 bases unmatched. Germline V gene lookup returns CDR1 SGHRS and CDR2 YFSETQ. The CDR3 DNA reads TGCGCCAGCAGCCCCAGGACAGGGGGCTACGAGCAGTACTTC. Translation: CASSPRTGGYEQYF.

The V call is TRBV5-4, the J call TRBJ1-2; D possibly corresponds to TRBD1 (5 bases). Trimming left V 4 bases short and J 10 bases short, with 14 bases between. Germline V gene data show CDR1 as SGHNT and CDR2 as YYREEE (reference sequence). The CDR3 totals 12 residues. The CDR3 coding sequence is TGTGCCAGCAGCGAGGGACTGTCGGACTACACCTTC. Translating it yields CASSEGLSDYTF.

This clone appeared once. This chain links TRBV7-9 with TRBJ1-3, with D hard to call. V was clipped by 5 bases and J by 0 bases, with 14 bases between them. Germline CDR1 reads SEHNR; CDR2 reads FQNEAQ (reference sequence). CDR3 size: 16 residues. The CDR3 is CASSGNHGSSGNTIYF. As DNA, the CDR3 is TGTGCCAGCAGCGGTAACCATGGGAGCTCTGGAAACACCATATATTTT.

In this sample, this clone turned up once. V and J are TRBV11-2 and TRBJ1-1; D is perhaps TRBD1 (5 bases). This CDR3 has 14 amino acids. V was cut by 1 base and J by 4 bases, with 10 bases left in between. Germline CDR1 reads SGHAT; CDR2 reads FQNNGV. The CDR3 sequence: CASSLVVRVTEAFF. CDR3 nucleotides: TGTGCCAGCAGCTTAGTGGTCAGGGTCACTGAAGCTTTCTTT.

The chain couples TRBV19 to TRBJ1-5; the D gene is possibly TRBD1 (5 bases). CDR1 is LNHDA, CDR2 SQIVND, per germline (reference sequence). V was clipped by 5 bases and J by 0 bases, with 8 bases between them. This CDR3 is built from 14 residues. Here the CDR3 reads CASSVGLSNQPQHF. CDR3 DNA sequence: TGTGCCAGTAGTGTGGGACTTAGCAATCAGCCCCAGCATTTT. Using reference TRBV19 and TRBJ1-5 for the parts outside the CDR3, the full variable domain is DGGITQSPKYLFRKEGQNVTLSCEQNLNHDAMYWYRQDPGQGLRLIYYSQIVNDFQKGDIAEGYSVSREKKESFPLTVTSAQKNPTAFYLCASSVGLSNQPQHFGDGTRLSIL.

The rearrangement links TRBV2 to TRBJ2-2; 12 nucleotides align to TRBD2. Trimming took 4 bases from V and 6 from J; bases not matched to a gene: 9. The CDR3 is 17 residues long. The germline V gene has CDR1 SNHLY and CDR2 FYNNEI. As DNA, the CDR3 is TGTGCCAGCAGTGCCTCGACTAGCGGGAGAAGGGCCGGGGAGCTGTTTTTT. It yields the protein CASSASTSGRRAGELFF.

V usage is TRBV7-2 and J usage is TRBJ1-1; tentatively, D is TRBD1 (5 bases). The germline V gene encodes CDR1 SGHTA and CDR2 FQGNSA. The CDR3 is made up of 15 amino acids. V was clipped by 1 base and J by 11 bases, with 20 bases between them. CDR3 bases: TGTGCCAGCAGCTTAGATACGGGGGTTGGACCGGGGGCTTTCTTT. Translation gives CASSLDTGVGPGAFF.

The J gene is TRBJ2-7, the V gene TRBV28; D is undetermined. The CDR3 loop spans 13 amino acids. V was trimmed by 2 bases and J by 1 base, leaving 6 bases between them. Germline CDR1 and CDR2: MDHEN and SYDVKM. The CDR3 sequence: CASSLIGSYEQYF. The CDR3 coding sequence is TGTGCCAGCAGTTTAATCGGTTCCTACGAGCAGTACTTC.

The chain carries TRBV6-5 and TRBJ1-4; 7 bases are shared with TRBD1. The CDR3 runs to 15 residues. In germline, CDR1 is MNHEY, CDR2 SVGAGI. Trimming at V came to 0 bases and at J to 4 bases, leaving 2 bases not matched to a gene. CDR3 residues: CASSYSTGRNEKLFF. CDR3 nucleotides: TGTGCCAGCAGTTACTCGACAGGGCGTAATGAAAAACTGTTTTTT.

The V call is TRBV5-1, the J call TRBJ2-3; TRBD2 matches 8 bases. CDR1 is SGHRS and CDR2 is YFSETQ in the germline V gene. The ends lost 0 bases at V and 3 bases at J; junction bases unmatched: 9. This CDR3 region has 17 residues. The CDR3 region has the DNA TGCGCCAGCAGCTTGGGTCTTCCGGGAGGGGGGACAGATACGCAGTATTTT. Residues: CASSLGLPGGGTDTQYF.

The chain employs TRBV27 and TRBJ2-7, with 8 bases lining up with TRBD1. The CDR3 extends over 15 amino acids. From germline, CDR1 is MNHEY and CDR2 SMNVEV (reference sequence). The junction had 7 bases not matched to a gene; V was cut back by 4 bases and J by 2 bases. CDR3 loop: CASSSYGTGAYEQYF. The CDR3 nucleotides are TGTGCCAGCAGTTCCTACGGGACAGGAGCCTACGAGCAGTACTTC.

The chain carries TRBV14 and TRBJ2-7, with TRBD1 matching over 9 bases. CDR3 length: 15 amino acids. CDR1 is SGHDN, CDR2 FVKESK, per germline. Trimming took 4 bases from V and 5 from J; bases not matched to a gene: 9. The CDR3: CASSLLRDREDEQYF. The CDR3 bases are TGTGCCAGCAGCCTCCTCCGGGACAGGGAGGACGAGCAGTACTTC.

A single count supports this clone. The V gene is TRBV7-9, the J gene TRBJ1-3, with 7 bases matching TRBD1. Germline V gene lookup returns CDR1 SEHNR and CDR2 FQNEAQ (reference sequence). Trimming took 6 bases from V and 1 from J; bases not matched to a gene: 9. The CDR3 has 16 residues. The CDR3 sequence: CASRPRQGESGNTIYF. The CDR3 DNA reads TGTGCCAGCAGACCAAGACAGGGCGAGTCTGGAAACACCATATATTTT.

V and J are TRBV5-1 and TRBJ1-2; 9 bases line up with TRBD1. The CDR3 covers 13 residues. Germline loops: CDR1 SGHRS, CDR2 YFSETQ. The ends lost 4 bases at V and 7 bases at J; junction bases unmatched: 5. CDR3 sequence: CASSAGQGAGYTF. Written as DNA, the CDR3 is TGCGCCAGCAGCGCGGGACAGGGCGCTGGCTACACCTTC.

The CDR3 sequence: CAWSARGQGAHQPQHF. DNA for the CDR3: TGTGCCTGGAGTGCCCGGGGACAGGGGGCCCATCAGCCCCAGCATTTT. V is TRBV30 and J is TRBJ1-5; 12 bases are a match to TRBD1. After removal of 1 base from V and 5 bases from J, the junction contained 6 bases not matched to a gene. This CDR3 is built from 16 residues. Germline V gene sequence: CDR1 GTSNPN, CDR2 SVGIG (reference sequence).

The CDR3 reads CASSLAPGTGGYEQYF. CDR3 bases: TGTGCCAGCAGCTTAGCGCCCGGGACAGGGGGCTACGAGCAGTACTTC. The rearrangement uses TRBV7-2 and TRBJ2-7; 11 bases agree with TRBD1. The CDR3 spans 16 residues. The ends lost 0 bases at V and 3 bases at J; junction bases unmatched: 4. Germline V gene lookup returns CDR1 SGHTA and CDR2 FQGNSA.

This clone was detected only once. CDR3 region: CASARLQLNGGYTF. The CDR3 region has the DNA TGTGCCAGCGCTCGGCTACAGCTAAATGGGGGCTACACCTTC. J is TRBJ1-2 and V is TRBV27; no firm D call. CDR1 is MNHEY and CDR2 is SMNVEV in the germline V gene (reference sequence). V lost 8 bases and J lost 8, with 21 bases in between. This CDR3 contains 14 residues.

The CDR3 DNA sequence: TGTGCCAGCAGTTCGGGACTAGCCTTCACAGATACGCAGTATTTT. Its translation is CASSSGLAFTDTQYF. The gene calls are TRBV28 and TRBJ2-3, with TRBD2 matching over 9 bases. CDR1 is MDHEN, CDR2 SYDVKM, per germline. The V and J ends lost 4 bases and 2 bases, in that order; junction bases with no gene match: 4. The CDR3 is made up of 15 amino acids.

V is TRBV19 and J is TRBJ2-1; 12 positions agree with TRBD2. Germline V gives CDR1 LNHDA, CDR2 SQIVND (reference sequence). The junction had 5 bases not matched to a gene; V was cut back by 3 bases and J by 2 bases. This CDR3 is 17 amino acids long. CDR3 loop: CASSIRLAGVTYNEQFF. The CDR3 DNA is TGTGCCAGTAGTATCCGACTAGCGGGGGTCACCTACAATGAGCAGTTCTTC.

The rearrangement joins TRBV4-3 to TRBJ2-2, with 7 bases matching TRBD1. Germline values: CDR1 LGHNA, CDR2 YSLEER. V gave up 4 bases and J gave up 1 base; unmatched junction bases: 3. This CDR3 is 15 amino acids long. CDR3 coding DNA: TGCGCCAGCAGCCCCAACAGGGGGAACACCGGGGAGCTGTTTTTT. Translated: CASSPNRGNTGELFF.